One and the same sample provided the 9 T cell receptor beta chains below, sequenced in a study of blood T cells in healthy people across ages. Combining a sample-barcoded 5' primer with a J-beta primer mix, a second PCR ran for roughly 7 to 11 cycles. Via MiXCR, TCRdb re-called the 5' RACE reads, giving one row per CDR3 protein. The sample yields fewer than 2,000,000 distinct CDR3 sequences, roughly two fifths seen once. The sample comprised blood. The receptors were gathered from a human donor in good health.

This clonotype was seen many times. This chain connects TRBV20-1 to TRBJ1-2; D gene unclear. Per the germline V gene, CDR1 is DFQATT and CDR2 is SNEGSKA (reference sequence). Trimming stripped 0 bases from V and 3 bases from J, with 2 bases between. The CDR3 extends over 11 amino acids. CDR3 protein: CSAREDYGYTF. The CDR3 nucleotides are TGCAGTGCTAGAGAGGACTATGGCTACACCTTC.

The CDR3 sequence: CASSQEQGAFRYTF. The CDR3 DNA sequence: TGCGCCAGCAGCCAAGAACAGGGGGCGTTTCGCTACACCTTC. V usage is TRBV4-3 and J usage is TRBJ1-2, with 9 bases lining up with TRBD1. V shed 0 bases, J shed 9 bases, and the junction held 5 bases outside the gene matches. This CDR3 has 14 residues. Germline V lookup: CDR1 LGHNA, CDR2 YSLEER.

CDR3 region: CASSPKGFTDTQYF. CDR3 bases: TGTGCCAGCAGTCCCAAAGGGTTCACAGATACGCAGTATTTT. This chain links TRBV27 with TRBJ2-3; no clear D. Germline CDR1 MNHEY, CDR2 SMNVEV (reference sequence). Deletions cut 5 bases from V and 2 bases from J, with 11 bases between. The CDR3 consists of 14 residues.

This clonotype came up many times. The chain carries TRBV4-3 and TRBJ2-1; the match to TRBD1 covers 7 bases. The V segment lost 2 bases and the J segment 4 bases; nucleotides outside the gene matches: 11. Germline assignment: CDR1 LGHNA and CDR2 YSLEER. There are 17 residues in the CDR3. The CDR3 DNA reads TGCGCCAGCAGCCAACAAAAGGGGGACAGCGCGTACAATGAGCAGTTCTTC. Its translation: CASSQQKGDSAYNEQFF.

The chain uses TRBV6-6 and TRBJ2-3; D might be TRBD2 (5 bases). CDR3 length: 12 residues. V lost 2 bases, J lost 10 bases, and 10 bases lay in between. Germline V gene lookup returns CDR1 MNHNY and CDR2 SVGAGI (reference sequence). The CDR3 region has the DNA TGTGCCAGCAGTTACGGAGGAGAACCGCAGTATTTT. Encoded protein: CASSYGGEPQYF.

V is TRBV7-2 and J is TRBJ2-1, with a tentative D call TRBD1 (5 bases). Germline assignment: CDR1 SGHTA and CDR2 FQGNSA. V was shortened by 2 bases and J by 5 bases, with 16 bases between the two germline ends. This CDR3 has 16 amino acids. The CDR3 here is CASSLISNRPNNEQFF. CDR3 nucleotides: TGTGCCAGCAGCTTAATAAGTAACAGGCCGAACAATGAGCAGTTCTTC.

V gene TRBV20-1 combines with J gene TRBJ1-6, with unresolved D. The CDR3 has 13 residues. Germline V gene sequence: CDR1 DFQATT, CDR2 SNEGSKA (reference sequence). V was trimmed by 0 bases and J by 9 bases, leaving 9 bases between them. The chain's CDR3 is CSARDSAGSPLHF. The CDR3 nucleotides are TGCAGTGCTAGAGATTCCGCGGGTTCACCCCTCCACTTT.

The chain couples TRBV12-1 to TRBJ1-2. TRBV12-1 is deemed a pseudogene. This CDR3 has 13 residues. The CDR3 DNA follows: TGTGCCAGCAGCCTTGGGGAAGAAGCTGGCTACACCTTC. This codes for CASSLGEEAGYTF.

V gene TRBV7-2 combines with J gene TRBJ1-2; D is possibly TRBD1 (5 bases). This CDR3 has 16 residues. Trimming shortened V by 5 bases and J by 3 bases, and 19 bases separated the two germline ends. Germline loops: CDR1 SGHTA, CDR2 FQGNSA. CDR3 nucleotide sequence: TGTGCCAGCAGCCCGAGAGGGGAGGTTCTATACTATGGCTACACCTTC. This codes for CASSPRGEVLYYGYTF.